This passage covers 26 T cell receptor beta chains from one sample sequenced in a study of post-analysis software for immune sequencing data. The study's findings and limits: Patients used a handful of TRBV segments, including TRBV5-6, TRBV5-1 and TRBV20-1, more often than controls.

Antigens of these TCRs are unknown. cDNA libraries for TCR beta contained unique molecular identifiers. One entry per CDR3 protein results from TCRdb running MiXCR on the PCR reads. The repertoire consists of hundreds of thousands of distinct CDR3 sequences, with about 27% occurring once and the leading ten covering about 0.5%. Sequenced material: blood. These receptors were obtained from a girl aged 5 to 17 with multiple sclerosis.

This chain uses TRBV24-1 with TRBJ2-7; possibly TRBD1 for D (6 bases). The CDR3 length is 15 residues. Per the germline V gene, CDR1 is KGHDR and CDR2 is SFDVKD. Deletions cut 3 bases from V and 6 bases from J, with 17 bases between. The CDR3 nucleotides are TGTGCCACCAGTGATACACAGGGCAGTAGTACCGAGCAGTACTTC. As protein: CATSDTQGSSTEQYF.

The rearrangement uses TRBV10-3 and TRBJ2-5; D might be TRBD1 (6 bases). Looked up from germline, CDR1 is ENHRY and CDR2 is SYGVKD. Trimming removed 4 bases at V and 4 bases at J, with 16 bases between. The CDR3 contains 15 residues. As DNA, the CDR3 is TGTGCCATCAGTGCTACACAGGGTTTGAGAGAGACCCAGTACTTC. Translating it yields CAISATQGLRETQYF.

This clonotype was seen ten or more times. J is TRBJ2-5 and V is TRBV27, with D perhaps TRBD1 (5 bases). The germline V gene encodes CDR1 MNHEY and CDR2 SMNVEV (reference sequence). Trimming left V 2 bases short and J 1 base short, with 8 bases between. The CDR3 covers 14 residues. CDR3 sequence reads: CASSLAGFQETQYF. The CDR3, as DNA: TGTGCCAGCAGTTTAGCAGGGTTCCAAGAGACCCAGTACTTC.

This clonotype was counted a few times. The rearrangement uses TRBV10-3 and TRBJ2-3; 9 bases are shared with TRBD1. Unmatched junction bases numbered 6, after V lost 7 bases and J lost 1 base. Germline V gene data show CDR1 as ENHRY and CDR2 as SYGVKD. The CDR3 totals 15 residues. The CDR3 loop is CAINDRGGGTDTQYF. Here the CDR3 DNA reads TGTGCCATCAACGACAGGGGGGGAGGCACAGATACGCAGTATTTT.

The chain employs TRBV11-2 and TRBJ2-5; 10 bases fit TRBD1. The J call may be wrong; the DNA end is better matched by TRBJ2-7. This CDR3 has 16 amino acids. In germline, CDR1 is SGHAT, CDR2 FQNNGV. CDR3: CASSLKPGTGVYEQYF. The DNA of the CDR3 is TGTGCCAGCAGCCTCAAACCCGGGACAGGGGTATACGAGCAGTACTTC.

This clonotype has a count of ten or more. This chain links TRBV29-1 with TRBJ2-1; 10 bases line up with TRBD2. V lost 7 bases and J lost 6; bases outside the gene matches: 9. Looked up from germline, CDR1 is SQVTM and CDR2 is ANQGSEA. The CDR3 length is 14 residues. The CDR3 sequence is CSARTSGQGNEQFF. CDR3 sequence (DNA): TGCAGCGCCAGGACTAGCGGCCAGGGCAATGAGCAGTTCTTC.

The chain recombines TRBV5-1 with TRBJ2-5; possibly TRBD2 for D (6 bases). From germline, CDR1 is SGHRS and CDR2 YFSETQ. CDR3 length equals 16 residues. V lost 0 bases and J lost 2, with 14 bases in between. The CDR3, as DNA: TGCGCCAGCAGCTTGGGGAGGGCTTGCGGACAAGAGACCCAGTACTTC. Its translation is CASSLGRACGQETQYF.

Note on this clonotype: This could be a read error, since a much larger clone is one nucleotide away. The genes are TRBV5-5 and TRBJ2-5, with D unclear. The closer fit of TRBJ2-1 to the DNA end suggests the J call may be wrong. CDR1 and CDR2 (germline): SGHKS, YYEKEE (reference sequence). This CDR3 contains 14 residues. The CDR3 bases are TGTGCCAGCAGCTTGGTGGCTACTCAAGAGACCCAGTTCTTC. This translates into CASSLVATQETQFF.

The table lists this clonotype with a few counts. The chain recombines TRBV27 with TRBJ1-2; a possible D gene is TRBD1 (6 bases). Between the trimmed V and J ends, which lost 6 bases and 8 bases, there was a span of 13 bases. Germline CDR1 is MNHEY and CDR2 is SMNVEV (reference sequence). CDR3 length: 12 amino acids. As DNA, the CDR3 is TGTGCCAGCAGCCAGGGGCGCGAAGGCTACACCTTC. It encodes CASSQGREGYTF.

The chain recombines TRBV4-2 with TRBJ2-5, with 8 bases fitting TRBD2. Germline trimming cut 1 base from V and 11 bases from J; bases unmatched to any gene: 15. This CDR3 spans 16 amino acids. Germline values: CDR1 LGHNA, CDR2 YNFKEQ. The CDR3 DNA reads as TGTGCCAGCAGCCAAGGAGCGGGGGTTAGGAGTGGTGAGCAGTACTTC. Protein product: CASSQGAGVRSGEQYF.

This clonotype was counted between two and nine times. The J gene is TRBJ1-1, the V gene TRBV7-8; no firm D call. Per germline, CDR1 SGHVS and CDR2 FQNEAQ. Trimming removed 0 bases at V and 7 bases at J, with 9 bases between. CDR3 length equals 13 residues. CDR3 coding DNA: TGTGCCAGCAGCTTAGCGGGAAACCTTGAAGCTTTCTTT. Protein product: CASSLAGNLEAFF.

The chain employs TRBV12-3 or TRBV12-4 and TRBJ1-6, with no clear D. The CDR3 is 14 residues long. V shed 2 bases and J shed 8 bases, with 10 bases lying between them. DNA of the CDR3: TGTGCCAGCAGTTTACAGCAGGAAGATTCACCCCTCCACTTT. Translating gives CASSLQQEDSPLHF.

This clonotype was found once. CDR3 in DNA: TGTGCCAGCTCACCACAGTTGGACAGGCAGCATACGCAGTATTTT. Translation gives CASSPQLDRQHTQYF. The J gene is TRBJ2-3, the V gene TRBV18; 7 bases are shared with TRBD1. The germline V gene encodes CDR1 KGHSH and CDR2 LQKENI. V shed 1 base, J shed 7 bases, and the junction held 8 bases outside the gene matches. This CDR3 has 15 residues.

The chain employs TRBV5-1 and TRBJ1-1, with a weak D call TRBD1 (5 bases). Trimming removed 4 bases at V and 5 bases at J, with 21 bases between. The CDR3 extends over 16 amino acids. Germline lookup yields CDR1 SGHRS and CDR2 YFSETQ. The CDR3, as DNA: TGCGCCAGCAGCCCGAGGGTGACAGACGGCAGAACTGAAGCTTTCTTT. Translating it yields CASSPRVTDGRTEAFF.

The V gene is TRBV5-6, the J gene TRBJ2-4; 11 bases line up with TRBD2. With 4 bases clipped from V and 13 bases from J, the junction kept 13 bases outside the gene matches. The CDR3 has 15 residues. Germline assignment: CDR1 SGHDT and CDR2 YYEEEE. The DNA of the CDR3 is TGTGCCAGCAGCAATAGCGGGGGGGCCTTGGATGAGCAGTACTTC. Protein product: CASSNSGGALDEQYF.

In its sample, this clonotype was seen a few times. This chain links TRBV20-1 with TRBJ1-4; 11 bases agree with TRBD1. Germline V gene lookup returns CDR1 DFQATT and CDR2 SNEGSKA (reference sequence). CDR3 length equals 14 residues. Trimming removed 5 bases from V and 4 bases from J; junction bases left unmatched: 3. This CDR3 reads CSARGTGGNEKLFF. The DNA for the CDR3 is TGCAGTGCTCGGGGGACAGGGGGTAATGAAAAACTGTTTTTT.

The rearrangement links TRBV6-1 to TRBJ1-5; D unclear. Trimming removed 2 bases at V and 4 bases at J, with 12 bases between. Germline V gives CDR1 MNHNS, CDR2 SASEGT. The CDR3 spans 15 residues. The CDR3 loop is CASSETGPTNQPQHF. DNA for the CDR3: TGTGCCAGCAGTGAAACGGGTCCCACTAATCAGCCCCAGCATTTT.

The chain combines TRBV28 with TRBJ2-7, with D unclear. This CDR3 has 14 amino acids. Trimming pared 6 bases from V and 7 bases from J, leaving 19 bases between. Germline V gene data show CDR1 as MDHEN and CDR2 as SYDVKM. This CDR3 reads CASRLSASSWEQYF. The DNA of the CDR3 is TGTGCCAGCAGGCTTTCGGCCAGCAGCTGGGAGCAGTACTTC.

This clonotype came up a few times. This sequence joins TRBV29-1 and TRBJ1-2; tentative D call: TRBD1 (6 bases). The CDR3 is 13 residues long. Between the trimmed V and J ends, which lost 7 bases and 2 bases, there was a span of 14 bases. Looked up from germline, CDR1 is SQVTM and CDR2 is ANQGSEA. CDR3 nucleotides: TGCAGCGCCGGGGGGCACAGGAACTATGGCTACACCTTC. Translating gives CSAGGHRNYGYTF.

CDR3 DNA sequence: TGTGCCAGCAGTTACGCTCTCAGCGATAGCAATCAGCCCCAGCATTTT. It yields the protein CASSYALSDSNQPQHF. The rearrangement links TRBV6-2 or TRBV6-3 to TRBJ1-5; no firm D call. Trimming pared 2 bases from V and 0 bases from J, leaving 11 bases between. This CDR3 region has 16 residues. Germline loops: CDR1 MNHEY, CDR2 SVGEGT.

V usage is TRBV4-2 and J usage is TRBJ2-3; the D is unclear. Germline CDR1 and CDR2: LGHNA and YNFKEQ. This CDR3 region has 14 residues. Trimming pared 3 bases from V and 1 base from J, leaving 8 bases between. The CDR3, as DNA: TGTGCCAGCAGCCAGGCCAAACGCACAGATACGCAGTATTTT. It is translated as CASSQAKRTDTQYF.

The gene calls are TRBV12-3 or TRBV12-4 and TRBJ1-1, with a possible D match to TRBD1 (5 bases). The CDR3 length is 17 residues. Trimming shortened V by 3 bases and J by 8 bases, and 25 bases separated the two germline ends. The CDR3 reads CASSLGDWEPPSEEAFF. DNA for the CDR3: TGTGCCAGCAGTTTGGGGGACTGGGAGCCTCCCAGTGAAGAAGCTTTCTTT.

This clonotype was detected many times. Here the CDR3 DNA reads TGCAGCGCTACAGGGGGTTATCCAGCCAAAAACATTCAGTACTTC. It encodes CSATGGYPAKNIQYF. The rearrangement joins TRBV29-1 to TRBJ2-4; 8 positions match TRBD1. The V and J ends lost 7 bases and 0 bases, in that order; junction bases with no gene match: 8. Germline V CDR1 and CDR2: SQVTM, ANQGSEA. CDR3 length equals 15 residues. The full variable domain, in which reference TRBV29-1 and TRBJ2-4 provide the parts outside the CDR3, is SAVISQKPSRDICQRGTSLTIQCQVDSQVTMMFWYRQQPGQSLTLIATANQGSEATYESGFVIDKFPISRPNLTFSTLTVSNMSPEDSSIYLCSATGGYPAKNIQYFGAGTRLSVL.

This sequence joins TRBV28 and TRBJ1-4, with a possible D match to TRBD1 (5 bases). V was cut by 6 bases and J by 7 bases, with 12 bases left in between. CDR1 MDHEN and CDR2 SYDVKM come from the germline V gene. The CDR3 has 13 amino acids. The CDR3 spells CASSRGRTEKLFF. CDR3 coding DNA: TGTGCCAGCAGCCGGGGCCGGACTGAAAAACTGTTTTTT.

Concerning this clonotype: Given a much more abundant clone one base away, this may be a read error. Likely a read error: the CDR3 ends without its conserved phenylalanine or tryptophan. This chain connects TRBV6-5 to TRBJ1-2; D is undetermined. V was trimmed by 4 bases and J by 4 bases, leaving 13 bases between them. Germline CDR1 is MNHEY and CDR2 is SVGAGI. CDR3 length: 14 residues. The CDR3 DNA reads as TGTGCCAGCAGTTTCGACGGAGGTACCTATGGCTACACCTGC. Amino acids: CASSFDGGTYGYTC.

This clonotype was seen more than once but under ten times. V gene TRBV4-3 combines with J gene TRBJ2-1; D is perhaps TRBD2 (5 bases). This CDR3 is 15 amino acids long. V lost 1 base and J 8 bases, leaving 15 bases between the germline ends. Germline V lookup: CDR1 LGHNA, CDR2 YSLEER. CDR3 protein: CASSQVTGNIDEQFF. The CDR3 nucleotides read TGCGCCAGCAGCCAAGTGACGGGAAATATAGATGAGCAGTTCTTC.